Listed below are T cell receptor beta chains from one sample, sequenced in a study of Ad26.COV2.S vaccination and SARS-CoV-2 variants. The assay was immunoSEQ multiplex PCR, and TCRdb's table has in-frame clones only and misses some. Of around 340,000 clones detected, approximately 86% appear once; the ten largest clones hold roughly 10%. The specimen comprised peripheral blood, sampled in a trial of Ad26.COV2.S vaccine versus placebo. The origin of the receptors is a person aged 18-60 years who received the Ad26.COV2.S COVID-19 vaccine or a placebo. Both conserved end residues are part of each CDR3. The D gene is left open where the match is weak. Only some rows state a clone size, as once, few, many or a class for expanded clones.

abundance	v_gene	d_gene	j_gene	CDR3aa	CDR3nt
NA	TRBV6-1	NA	TRBJ1-2	CASSERQTNYGYTF	TGTGCCAGCAGTGAAAGGCAGACTAACTATGGCTACACCTTC
NA	TRBV9	NA	TRBJ1-2	CASSVAMGDYGYTF	TGTGCCAGCAGCGTAGCGATGGGAGACTATGGCTACACCTTC
NA	TRBV14	NA	TRBJ2-7	CASSLAGLFYEQYF	TGTGCCAGCAGCTTGGCGGGGTTGTTCTACGAGCAGTACTTC
NA	TRBV28	NA	TRBJ1-2	CASSLQGADGYTF	TGTGCCAGCAGTTTACAGGGAGCGGATGGCTACACCTTC
NA	TRBV5-1	TRBD1	TRBJ2-7	CASSYGQGLNYEQYF	TGCGCCAGCAGCTATGGACAGGGCTTGAACTACGAGCAGTACTTC
NA	TRBV19	NA	TRBJ1-5	CATRDTYSNQPQHF	TGTGCCACCCGGGACACTTATAGCAATCAGCCCCAGCATTTT
NA	TRBV3-1/TRBV3-2	NA	TRBJ1-1	CASSQGGPTEAFF	TGTGCCAGCAGTCAAGGGGGGCCAACTGAAGCTTTCTTT
NA	TRBV15	NA	TRBJ2-1	CATSRDRGTPNEQFF	TGTGCCACCAGCAGAGATAGGGGGACACCCAATGAGCAGTTCTTC
NA	TRBV24-1	NA	TRBJ1-2	CAAPGRIYGYTF	TGTGCCGCCCCGGGACGGATCTATGGCTACACCTTC
few	TRBV19	NA	TRBJ2-6	CASSILSSSGANVLTF	TGTGCCAGTAGTATCTTATCTAGCTCTGGGGCCAACGTCCTGACTTTC
NA	TRBV7-2	NA	TRBJ1-1	CASTLAPGPLNTEAFF	TGTGCCAGCACCTTAGCCCCCGGCCCTTTGAACACTGAAGCTTTCTTT
NA	TRBV7-9	NA	TRBJ1-1	CASSLQVVSEAFF	TGTGCCAGCAGCTTACAGGTCGTTTCTGAAGCTTTCTTT
once	TRBV6-5	TRBD2	TRBJ2-1	CASSYIAGGGHEQFF	TGTGCCAGCAGTTACATAGCGGGGGGAGGTCATGAGCAGTTCTTC
NA	TRBV4-2	NA	TRBJ2-2	CASSQERRGWVNTGELFF	TGTGCCAGCAGCCAAGAGCGTCGGGGTTGGGTGAACACCGGGGAGCTGTTTTTT
NA	TRBV6-2/TRBV6-3	TRBD2	TRBJ2-3	CASSYRSPGTSGSYAQYF	TGTGCCAGCAGTTACCGATCCCCCGGGACTAGCGGGAGTTATGCGCAGTATTTT
NA	TRBV7-2	NA	TRBJ1-1	CASSLAGQRRAFF	TGTGCCAGCAGCTTAGCAGGGCAAAGGAGGGCTTTCTTT
once	TRBV28	TRBD2	TRBJ2-5	CASSTLSGGQETQYF	TGTGCCAGCAGTACCTTAAGCGGGGGGCAAGAGACCCAGTACTTC
NA	TRBV27	NA	TRBJ2-7	CASSFSIPGMDEQYF	TGTGCCAGCAGCTTCTCAATTCCCGGGATGGACGAGCAGTACTTC
NA	TRBV7-2	NA	TRBJ1-5	CASSPSGGRNSNQPQHF	TGTGCCAGCAGCCCGAGCGGGGGACGGAATAGCAATCAGCCCCAGCATTTT
NA	TRBV7-9	TRBD1	TRBJ1-2	CASSAQGAGGYTF	TGTGCCAGCAGCGCGCAGGGGGCCGGTGGCTACACCTTC
NA	TRBV6-6	NA	TRBJ2-1	CASYPAYQGGLRFF	TGTGCCAGTTATCCGGCCTACCAGGGGGGTCTGAGGTTCTTC
NA	TRBV11-2	NA	TRBJ2-7	CASSSTRSYEQYF	TGTGCCAGCAGCTCGACTAGAAGCTACGAGCAGTACTTC
NA	TRBV28	NA	TRBJ2-1	CASSRQGVGLGNEQFF	TGTGCCAGCAGCCGCCAAGGAGTGGGGCTGGGCAATGAGCAGTTCTTC
NA	TRBV6-5	TRBD1	TRBJ2-3	CASSYLRGWDTQYF	TGTGCCAGCAGTTATCTCAGGGGGTGGGATACGCAGTATTTT
once	TRBV6-5	NA	TRBJ2-7	CASSYNSGGEQYF	TGTGCCAGCAGTTACAACAGTGGGGGCGAGCAGTACTTC
NA	TRBV7-8	TRBD2	TRBJ2-7	CASSQGLPSGEQYF	TGTGCCAGCAGCCAGGGACTACCTAGCGGCGAGCAGTACTTC
NA	TRBV2	NA	TRBJ1-5	CASSSATNQPQHF	TGTGCCAGCAGTTCAGCAACGAATCAGCCCCAGCATTTT
NA	TRBV19	NA	TRBJ2-1	CASSIYRVRREKWNEQFF	TGTGCCAGTAGTATCTATAGGGTGCGACGGGAGAAGTGGAATGAGCAGTTCTTC
NA	TRBV6-5	NA	TRBJ1-4	CASSYRGVTNEKLFF	TGTGCCAGCAGTTACCGAGGGGTGACTAATGAAAAACTGTTTTTT
NA	TRBV10-2	NA	TRBJ1-2	CASSQTAVSGYTF	TGCGCCAGCAGCCAGACAGCGGTATCGGGCTACACCTTC
few	TRBV7-2	NA	TRBJ1-2	CASSLMPPAGGWQHDGYTF	TGTGCCAGCAGCCTTATGCCCCCGGCGGGGGGATGGCAGCATGATGGCTACACCTTC
NA	TRBV4-2	NA	TRBJ2-7	CASSRSVQQGYEQYF	TGTGCCAGCAGTCGGTCCGTACAGCAGGGCTACGAGCAGTACTTC
NA	TRBV24-1	NA	TRBJ1-5	CATSLQGQAPQHF	TGTGCCACCAGTCTCCAGGGGCAGGCGCCCCAGCATTTT
NA	TRBV7-7	TRBD1	TRBJ2-2	CASSFSGTGLGELFF	TGTGCTAGCAGCTTCTCCGGGACAGGGCTCGGGGAGCTGTTTTTT
NA	TRBV6-2/TRBV6-3	NA	TRBJ1-2	CASSSYTGNYGYTF	TGTGCCAGCAGTTCCTATACTGGAAACTATGGCTACACCTTC
NA	TRBV5-1	TRBD1	TRBJ1-5	CASSPGTVSNQPQHF	TGCGCCAGCAGCCCTGGGACAGTTAGCAATCAGCCCCAGCATTTT
NA	TRBV7-2	TRBD1	TRBJ1-2	CASSSPGQGAMGYGYTF	TGTGCCAGCAGCTCGCCGGGACAGGGGGCGATGGGGTATGGCTACACCTTC
NA	TRBV18	NA	TRBJ1-3	CASSPGDSGNTIYF	TGTGCCAGCTCACCAGGGGATTCTGGAAACACCATATATTTT
NA	TRBV4-2	NA	TRBJ1-4	CASSQVGSGSNEKLFF	TGTGCCAGCAGCCAAGTCGGATCCGGTTCAAATGAAAAACTGTTTTTT
NA	TRBV28	TRBD1	TRBJ1-1	CASTPTGENTEAFF	TGTGCCAGCACCCCGACAGGGGAGAACACTGAAGCTTTCTTT
NA	TRBV7-8	TRBD1	TRBJ2-7	CASRDRERYEQYF	TGTGCCAGCAGGGACAGGGAGAGGTACGAGCAGTACTTC
NA	TRBV13	NA	TRBJ1-2	CASSWFGAGYGYTF	TGTGCCAGCAGCTGGTTTGGGGCCGGCTATGGCTACACCTTC
NA	TRBV18	NA	TRBJ1-5	CASSPWGDQPQHF	TGTGCCAGCTCACCATGGGGGGATCAGCCCCAGCATTTT
NA	TRBV21-1	NA	TRBJ1-6	CASPGKGDSPLHF	TGTGCCAGCCCCGGGAAGGGAGATTCACCCCTCCACTTT
NA	TRBV19	NA	TRBJ2-1	CASSMAGRRANEQFF	TGTGCCAGTAGTATGGCGGGGCGGCGCGCGAATGAGCAGTTCTTC
NA	TRBV28	NA	TRBJ1-6	CASSLRTVYNSPLHF	TGTGCCAGCAGCTTACGTACGGTTTATAATTCACCCCTCCACTTT
many	TRBV7-9	TRBD1	TRBJ1-1	CASGHRGNTEAFF	TGTGCCAGCGGCCACAGGGGGAACACTGAAGCTTTCTTT
NA	TRBV27	TRBD2	TRBJ2-6	CASSLEGTSGGWANVLTF	TGTGCCAGCAGCCTAGAGGGGACTAGCGGGGGGTGGGCCAACGTCCTGACTTTC
NA	TRBV19	NA	TRBJ2-1	CASSLREPYNEQFF	TGTGCCAGTAGTCTCAGGGAACCCTACAATGAGCAGTTCTTC
NA	TRBV28	NA	TRBJ2-7	CASSLSRGLSFSYEQYF	TGTGCCAGCAGTTTAAGCAGGGGTCTTAGTTTTTCCTACGAGCAGTACTTC
NA	TRBV18	NA	TRBJ2-3	CASSPPNGDTQYF	TGTGCCAGCTCACCACCGAATGGAGATACGCAGTATTTT
once	TRBV5-1	NA	TRBJ1-3	CASSLEASGNTIYF	TGCGCCAGCAGCTTGGAAGCCTCTGGAAACACCATATATTTT